Sequencing of this T cell receptor (beta chain) was carried out in a study of cytomegalovirus exposure and HLA in healthy donors. Whole-study findings and limits: TCR beta V segments were, for the most part, productive about 87% or about 30% of the time in an earlier analysis.

Donors sampled were nominally healthy, though unrecorded immune exposures were likely. CDR1 and CDR2 (germline): SGHAT, FQDESV (reference sequence). Trimming left V 1 base short and J 7 bases short, with 6 bases between. This CDR3 is 12 amino acids long. Of note for this clone: The antigen remains unidentified.

The study ran its PCR with 60 Vbeta and 13 Jbeta primers. Here immunoSEQ multiplex PCR was the method, and the copy in TCRdb shows in-frame clones only, minus some. The sample has roughly 150,000 clones, around three fifths seen once. The sample comprised PBMCs. The V call is TRBV11-1, the J call TRBJ2-3; D gene unclear. This TCR derives from a woman in her thirties in good health and CMV-seropositive. The CDR3 loop is CASSLDRYTQYF. The CDR3 coding sequence is TGTGCCAGCAGCTTAGATAGATATACGCAGTATTTT.